The 2 T cell receptor beta chains presented below share a single source sample, sequenced in a study of memory CD4+ T cells and cytomegalovirus serostatus. Generated by immunoSEQ multiplex PCR, the TCRdb table keeps only in-frame clones and is missing some. This table holds under 70,000 clones, roughly 77% found once. The sort gate was single viable CD3+CD4+CD8-CD45RO+ cells for memory CD4+ T cells. Sequencing was done on a sample of memory CD4+ T cells from blood. Receptors originate from an adult in good health and CMV-seronegative.

The gene calls are TRBV2 and TRBJ2-7; TRBD1 aligns across 11 bases. Germline-derived CDR1 and CDR2 are SNHLY and FYNNEI. With V trimmed by 4 bases and J by 5 bases, 10 bases remained unmatched. The CDR3 sequence is 16 residues long. The CDR3 DNA sequence: TGTGCCAGCAGTGCCCTGGGACAGGGGGAAGTAGACGAGCAGTACTTC. It codes for CASSALGQGEVDEQYF.

V is TRBV6-5 and J is TRBJ2-2, with 8 bases lining up with TRBD1. This CDR3 contains 15 residues. CDR1 and CDR2 (germline): MNHEY, SVGAGI. The junction had 6 bases not matched to a gene; V was cut back by 4 bases and J by 5 bases. This CDR3 reads CASSSQGARTGELFF. The CDR3 nucleotides are TGTGCCAGCAGTTCCCAGGGGGCGCGTACCGGGGAGCTGTTTTTT.